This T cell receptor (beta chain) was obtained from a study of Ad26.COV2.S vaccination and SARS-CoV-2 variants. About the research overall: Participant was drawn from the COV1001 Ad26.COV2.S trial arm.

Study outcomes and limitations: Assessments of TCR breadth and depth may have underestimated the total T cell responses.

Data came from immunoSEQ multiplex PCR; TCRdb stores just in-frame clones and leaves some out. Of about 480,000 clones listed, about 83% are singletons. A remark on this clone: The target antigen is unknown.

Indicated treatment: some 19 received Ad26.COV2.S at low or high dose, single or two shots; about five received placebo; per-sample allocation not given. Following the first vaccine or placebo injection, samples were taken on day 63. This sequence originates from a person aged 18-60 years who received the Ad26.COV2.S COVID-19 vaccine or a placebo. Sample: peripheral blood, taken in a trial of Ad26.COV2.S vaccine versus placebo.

CDR3 residues: CASTLGQGNQPQHF. CDR3 DNA: TGTGCCAGTACTCTGGGACAGGGCAATCAGCCCCAGCATTTT. V is TRBV19 and J is TRBJ1-5; 8 bases match TRBD1. The CDR3 has 14 amino acids. After removal of 7 bases from V and 2 bases from J, the junction contained 4 bases not matched to a gene. Germline V gene data show CDR1 as LNHDA and CDR2 as SQIVND (reference sequence). The variable domain in full, completed from reference TRBV19 and TRBJ1-5, reads DGGITQSPKYLFRKEGQNVTLSCEQNLNHDAMYWYRQDPGQGLRLIYYSQIVNDFQKGDIAEGYSVSREKKESFPLTVTSAQKNPTAFYLCASTLGQGNQPQHFGDGTRLSIL.